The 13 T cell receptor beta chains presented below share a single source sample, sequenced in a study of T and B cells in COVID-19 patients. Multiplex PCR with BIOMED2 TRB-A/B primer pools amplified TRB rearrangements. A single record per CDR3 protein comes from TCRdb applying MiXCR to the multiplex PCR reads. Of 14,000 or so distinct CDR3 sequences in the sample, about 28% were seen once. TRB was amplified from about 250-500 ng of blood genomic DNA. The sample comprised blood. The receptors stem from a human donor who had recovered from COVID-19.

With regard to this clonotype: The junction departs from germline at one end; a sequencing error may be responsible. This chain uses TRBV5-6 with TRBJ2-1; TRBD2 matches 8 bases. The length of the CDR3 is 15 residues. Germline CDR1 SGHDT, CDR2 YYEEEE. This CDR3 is CASSLLAARGNEQFF. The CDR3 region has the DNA TGCGCCAGCAGCTTACTAGCGGCCCGGGGGAATGAGCAGTTCTTC.

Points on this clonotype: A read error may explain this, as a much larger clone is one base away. CDR3 amino acids: CANSLWSGNQPQHF. The CDR3, as DNA: TGTGCCAACAGTTTATGGTCAGGCAATCAGCCCCAGCATTTT. The chain uses TRBV27 and TRBJ1-5; D is unresolved. CDR1 is MNHEY and CDR2 is SMNVEV in the germline V gene (reference sequence). This CDR3 comprises 14 residues.

CDR3 in amino acids: CASSETSGSYEQFF. DNA for the CDR3: TGTGCCAGCAGCGAGACTAGCGGGAGCTATGAGCAGTTCTTC. V and J are TRBV7-9 and TRBJ2-1, with 12 bases matching TRBD2. The V gene end was trimmed by 5 bases and the J gene end by 8 bases; junction bases not matched to a gene: 4. Germline V CDR1 and CDR2: SEHNR, FQNEAQ (reference sequence). The CDR3 extends over 14 amino acids.

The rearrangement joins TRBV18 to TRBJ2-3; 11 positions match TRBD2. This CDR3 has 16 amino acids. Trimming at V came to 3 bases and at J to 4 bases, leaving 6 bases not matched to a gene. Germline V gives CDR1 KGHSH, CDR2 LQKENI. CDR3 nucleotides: TGTGCCAGCTCACCGAAACTAGCGGGAGACCCAGATACGCAGTATTTT. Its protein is CASSPKLAGDPDTQYF. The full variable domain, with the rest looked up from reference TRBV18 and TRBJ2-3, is NAGVMQNPRHLVRRRGQEARLRCSPMKGHSHVYWYRQLPEEGLKFMVYLQKENIIDESGMPKERFSAEFPKEGPSILRIQQVVRGDSAAYFCASSPKLAGDPDTQYFGPGTRLTVL.

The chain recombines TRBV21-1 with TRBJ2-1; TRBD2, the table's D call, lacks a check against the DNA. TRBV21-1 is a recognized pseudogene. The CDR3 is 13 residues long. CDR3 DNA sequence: TGTGCCAGCAGCATAACTAGCAACAATGAGCAGTTCTTC. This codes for CASSITSNNEQFF.

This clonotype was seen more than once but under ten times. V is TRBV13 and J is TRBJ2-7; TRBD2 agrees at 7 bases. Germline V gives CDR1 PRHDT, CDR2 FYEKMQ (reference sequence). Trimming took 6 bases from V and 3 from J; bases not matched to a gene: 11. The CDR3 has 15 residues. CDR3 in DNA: TGTGCCAGCAGTCTAGCGGCTGCGGACCTCTACGAGCAGTACTTC. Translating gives CASSLAAADLYEQYF.

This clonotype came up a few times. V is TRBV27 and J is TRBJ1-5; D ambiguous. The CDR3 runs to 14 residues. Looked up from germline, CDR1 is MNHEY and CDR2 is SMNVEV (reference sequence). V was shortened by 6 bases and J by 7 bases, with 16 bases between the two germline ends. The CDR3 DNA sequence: TGTGCCAGCAGCCAAACGGGAAGATTCCAGCCCCAGCATTTT. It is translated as CASSQTGRFQPQHF.

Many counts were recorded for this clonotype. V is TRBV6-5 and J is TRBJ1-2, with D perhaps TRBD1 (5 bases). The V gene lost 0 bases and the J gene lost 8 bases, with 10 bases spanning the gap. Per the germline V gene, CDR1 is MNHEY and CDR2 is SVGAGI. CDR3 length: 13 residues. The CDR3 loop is CASSYSWGVGYTF. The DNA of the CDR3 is TGTGCCAGCAGTTACTCCTGGGGGGTCGGCTACACCTTC.

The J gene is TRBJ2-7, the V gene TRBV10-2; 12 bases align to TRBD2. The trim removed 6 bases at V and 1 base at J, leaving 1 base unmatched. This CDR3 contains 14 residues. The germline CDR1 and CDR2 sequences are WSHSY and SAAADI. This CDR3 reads CASSGTSGSYEQYF. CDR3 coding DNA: TGCGCCAGCAGCGGGACTAGCGGGTCCTACGAGCAGTACTTC.

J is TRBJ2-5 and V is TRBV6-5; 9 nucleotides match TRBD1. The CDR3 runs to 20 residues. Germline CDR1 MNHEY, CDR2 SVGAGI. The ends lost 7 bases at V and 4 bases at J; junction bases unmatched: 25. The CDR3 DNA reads TGTGCCAGCACCGAGGACAGGCCGAACACCGGGACAGGGAAAGGAGAGACCCAGTACTTC. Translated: CASTEDRPNTGTGKGETQYF.

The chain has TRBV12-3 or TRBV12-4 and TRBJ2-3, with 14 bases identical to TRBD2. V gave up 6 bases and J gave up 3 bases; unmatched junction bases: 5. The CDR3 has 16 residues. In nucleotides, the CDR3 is TGTGCCAGCAGATCGGGACTAGCGGGAGTTACAGATACGCAGTATTTT. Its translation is CASRSGLAGVTDTQYF.

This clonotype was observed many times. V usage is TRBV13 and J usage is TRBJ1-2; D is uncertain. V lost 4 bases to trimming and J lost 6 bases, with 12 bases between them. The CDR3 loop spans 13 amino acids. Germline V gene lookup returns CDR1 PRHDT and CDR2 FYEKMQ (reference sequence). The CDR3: CASSSQMGDGYTF. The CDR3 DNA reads TGTGCCAGCAGCTCCCAAATGGGAGATGGCTACACCTTC.

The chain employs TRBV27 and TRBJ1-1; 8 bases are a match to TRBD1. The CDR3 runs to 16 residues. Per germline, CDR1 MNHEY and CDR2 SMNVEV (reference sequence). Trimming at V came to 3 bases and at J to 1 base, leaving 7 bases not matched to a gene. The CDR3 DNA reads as TGTGCCAGCAGTTTCCAGGGGGCAGTACCGAACACTGAAGCTTTCTTT. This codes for CASSFQGAVPNTEAFF.